The 27 T cell receptor beta chains presented below share a single source sample, sequenced in a study of cytomegalovirus exposure and HLA in healthy donors. This PCR relied on a set of 60 Vbeta primers and 13 Jbeta primers. Libraries were prepared by immunoSEQ multiplex PCR; TCRdb keeps only in-frame clonotypes and omits some of them. This sample yields 150,000 to 200,000 clones, of which roughly 85% are seen a single time; over 2% belongs to the top ten. The sample comprised PBMCs. The receptor set was obtained from a woman in her forties or fifties in good health and CMV-seronegative.

On this clone itself: The sample carries other DNA sequences with the same CDR3. The gene calls are TRBV7-9 and TRBJ2-7, with D unclear. Deletions cut 1 base from V and 5 bases from J, with 6 bases between. The CDR3 is made up of 12 amino acids. The germline gives CDR1 SEHNR, CDR2 FQNEAQ (reference sequence). Here the CDR3 DNA reads TGTGCCAGCAGCTTAGTTGGAGACGAGCAGTACTTC. Translation gives CASSLVGDEQYF. Full variable domain (rest looked up from reference TRBV7-9 and TRBJ2-7): DTGVSQNPRHKITKRGQNVTFRCDPISEHNRLYWYRQTLGQGPEFLTYFQNEAQLEKSRLLSDRFSAERPKGSFSTLEIQRTEQGDSAMYLCASSLVGDEQYFGPGTRLTVT.

V and J are TRBV28 and TRBJ2-3; maybe TRBD2 (5 bases). V was clipped by 7 bases and J by 7 bases, with 18 bases between them. The length of the CDR3 is 14 residues. Germline V gives CDR1 MDHEN, CDR2 SYDVKM. CDR3 coding DNA: TGTGCCAGCATAAATCGGGGAATCACGTATACGCAGTATTTT. Its protein product is CASINRGITYTQYF.

This clone has more than one count but fewer than ten. This chain joins TRBV7-9 and TRBJ2-2; TRBD2 might be the D (6 bases). Trimming took off 6 bases at V and 7 bases at J, with 21 bases between the two ends. This CDR3 region has 16 residues. Germline CDR1 and CDR2: SEHNR and FQNEAQ (reference sequence). For the CDR3, the DNA is TGTGCCAGCAGTCAAATCGGAAGCCGGAGGGTCGGGGAGCTGTTTTTT. It translates to CASSQIGSRRVGELFF.

This clone was detected a few times. The rearrangement uses TRBV30 and TRBJ1-2, with TRBD1 matching 8 bases. CDR1 GTSNPN and CDR2 SVGIG come from the germline V gene (reference sequence). V trimming: 1 base; J trimming: 5 bases; junction bases outside the gene matches: 15. The CDR3 sequence is 17 residues long. The CDR3 DNA reads TGTGCCTGGAGTGACCTCCTCAGGACAGGGTCCAAGTATGGCTACACCTTC. This sequence encodes CAWSDLLRTGSKYGYTF.

V is TRBV7-3 and J is TRBJ1-1, with D possibly matching TRBD1 (5 bases). Trimming took off 9 bases at V and 4 bases at J, with 12 bases between the two ends. This CDR3 spans 12 amino acids. In germline, CDR1 is SGHTA, CDR2 FQGTGA. The CDR3 DNA reads TGTGCCAGACTGACAGTAATCACTGAAGCTTTCTTT. Protein: CARLTVITEAFF.

V is TRBV25-1 and J is TRBJ2-2; 9 bases are shared with TRBD2. The CDR3 consists of 16 residues. Germline trimming cut 3 bases from V and 4 bases from J; bases unmatched to any gene: 6. CDR1 and CDR2 (germline): MGHDK, SYGVNS. CDR3 nucleotides: TGTGCCAGCAGTGATGCGGCTAGCGGGGTCACCGGGGAGCTGTTTTTT. Residues: CASSDAASGVTGELFF. Together with reference TRBV25-1 and TRBJ2-2, the CDR3 gives the full variable domain: EADIYQTPRYLVIGTGKKITLECSQTMGHDKMYWYQQDPGMELHLIHYSYGVNSTEKGDLSSESTVSRIRTEHFPLTLESARPSHTSQYLCASSDAASGVTGELFFGEGSRLTVL.

The rearrangement links TRBV19 to TRBJ1-1; D is unresolved. CDR1 and CDR2 (germline): LNHDA, SQIVND (reference sequence). The CDR3 consists of 11 residues. V lost 9 bases to trimming and J lost 5 bases, with 10 bases between them. In DNA, the CDR3 is TGTGCCAGCCGGGAGGAAACTGAAGCTTTCTTT. Encoded protein: CASREETEAFF. Based on the CDR3 plus reference TRBV19 and TRBJ1-1, the full variable domain is DGGITQSPKYLFRKEGQNVTLSCEQNLNHDAMYWYRQDPGQGLRLIYYSQIVNDFQKGDIAEGYSVSREKKESFPLTVTSAQKNPTAFYLCASREETEAFFGQGTRLTVV.

The V call is TRBV5-1, the J call TRBJ2-2; 12 bases match TRBD2. This CDR3 spans 18 amino acids. V lost 0 bases to trimming and J lost 7 bases; unmatched junction nucleotides: 10. Germline CDR1 and CDR2: SGHRS and YFSETQ. CDR3 coding DNA: TGCGCCAGCAGCTTGGCCGGGACTAGCGGGCCGTGGGGCGGGGAGCTGTTTTTT. This encodes CASSLAGTSGPWGGELFF.

The chain has TRBV6-5 and TRBJ2-7; TRBD1 aligns across 9 bases. The CDR3 is made up of 15 amino acids. Germline CDR1 reads MNHEY; CDR2 reads SVGAGI. With V trimmed by 4 bases and J by 2 bases, 6 bases remained unmatched. The CDR3 protein is CASSSPGQGPYEQYF. The CDR3 DNA is TGTGCCAGCAGTTCTCCGGGACAGGGTCCCTACGAGCAGTACTTC.

V gene TRBV29-1 combines with J gene TRBJ1-1; no definite D call. The CDR3 consists of 14 residues. In germline, CDR1 is SQVTM, CDR2 ANQGSEA. V shed 6 bases and J shed 0 bases, with 14 bases lying between them. The CDR3 region is CSVVLRDLNTEAFF. For the CDR3, the DNA is TGCAGCGTGGTTCTCCGGGATTTGAACACTGAAGCTTTCTTT.

The rearrangement joins TRBV29-1 to TRBJ1-1, with 8 nucleotides matching TRBD1. Germline CDR1 reads SQVTM; CDR2 reads ANQGSEA. The CDR3 loop spans 14 amino acids. The V gene end was trimmed by 7 bases and the J gene end by 3 bases; junction bases not matched to a gene: 10. The CDR3: CSAGLQGVYTEAFF. The CDR3 bases are TGCAGCGCAGGACTACAGGGGGTATACACTGAAGCTTTCTTT.

This chain connects TRBV30 to TRBJ1-4, with D perhaps matching TRBD1 (6 bases). V gave up 1 base and J gave up 8 bases, with 14 bases separating them. There are 14 residues in the CDR3. Per the germline V gene, CDR1 is GTSNPN and CDR2 is SVGIG (reference sequence). The CDR3 loop reads CAWSEGGIGEKLFF. CDR3 DNA: TGTGCCTGGAGTGAGGGGGGGATAGGGGAAAAACTGTTTTTT.

This clone has a single count. The chain employs TRBV4-1 and TRBJ2-1, with 7 bases matching TRBD2. Trimming took 1 base from V and 5 from J; bases not matched to a gene: 2. The CDR3 runs to 14 residues. The germline V gene encodes CDR1 MGHRA and CDR2 YSYEKL. CDR3 DNA sequence: TGCGCCAGCAGCCAAGTAGCGGGCAACAATGAGCAGTTCTTC. It specifies CASSQVAGNNEQFF.

This sequence joins TRBV27 and TRBJ2-5; maybe TRBD1 (7 bases). The DNA end lines up better with TRBJ2-7; the J call may be wrong. Germline CDR1 and CDR2: MNHEY and SMNVEV (reference sequence). This CDR3 comprises 16 residues. The CDR3 bases are TGTGCCAGCAGTTTACGCAACAGGGGAGGAGGCTACGAGCAGTACTTC. Residues: CASSLRNRGGGYEQYF.

This chain joins TRBV28 and TRBJ2-7, with a tentative D call TRBD2 (6 bases). The germline V gene has CDR1 MDHEN and CDR2 SYDVKM. This CDR3 has 14 amino acids. Trimming stripped 5 bases from V and 10 bases from J, with 21 bases between. The CDR3 loop is CASSLRTPAGSQYF. CDR3 bases: TGTGCCAGCAGTCTACGGACCCCTGCGGGGTCTCAGTACTTC.

The chain combines TRBV28 with TRBJ1-1; D perhaps matches TRBD1 (6 bases). The CDR3 has 13 residues. The V gene's germline CDR1 is MDHEN and CDR2 SYDVKM. Trimming removed 10 bases from V and 1 base from J, with 13 bases in between. CDR3 nucleotide sequence: TGTGCCACCGCCAAACAGGGGAACACTGAAGCTTTCTTT. Protein sequence: CATAKQGNTEAFF.

This sequence joins TRBV28 and TRBJ1-3; no firm D call. V was cut by 1 base and J by 0 bases, with 10 bases left in between. CDR1 is MDHEN and CDR2 is SYDVKM in the germline V gene. There are 16 residues in the CDR3. The CDR3 sequence: CASSLLGVASGNTIYF. CDR3 nucleotides: TGTGCCAGCAGTTTATTAGGCGTAGCCTCTGGAAACACCATATATTTT.

The gene calls are TRBV2 and TRBJ2-5, with D possibly TRBD1 on 6 matching bases. CDR1 and CDR2 (germline): SNHLY, FYNNEI. The length of the CDR3 is 15 residues. The V and J ends lost 7 bases and 5 bases respectively, with 20 bases between them. This chain's CDR3 is CASTDPGAQWETQYF. For the CDR3, the DNA is TGTGCCAGCACCGACCCAGGGGCTCAGTGGGAGACCCAGTACTTC.

V and J are TRBV18 and TRBJ2-1, with TRBD1 matching 7 bases. Germline loops: CDR1 KGHSH, CDR2 LQKENI. The CDR3 length is 15 residues. J lost 3 bases, V lost 3 bases, and 5 bases had no gene match. CDR3: CASSPRQGLYNEQFF. CDR3 DNA: TGTGCCAGCTCACCTCGACAGGGTCTCTACAATGAGCAGTTCTTC.

Concerning this clone itself: The same CDR3 also results from other DNA sequences found in this sample. The rearrangement links TRBV7-2 to TRBJ1-1; 9 bases are a match to TRBD1. Germline V gives CDR1 SGHTA, CDR2 FQGNSA. This CDR3 has 13 residues. Germline trimming cut 4 bases from V and 5 bases from J; bases unmatched to any gene: 2. CDR3 sequence: CASSSDRGTEAFF. CDR3 nucleotide sequence: TGTGCCAGCAGCTCAGACAGGGGGACTGAAGCTTTCTTT. The full variable domain, in which reference TRBV7-2 and TRBJ1-1 provide the parts outside the CDR3, is GAGVSQSPSNKVTEKGKDVELRCDPISGHTALYWYRQSLGQGLEFLIYFQGNSAPDKSGLPSDRFSAERTGGSVSTLTIQRTQQEDSAVYLCASSSDRGTEAFFGQGTRLTVV.

V is TRBV11-2 and J is TRBJ2-7, with a possible D match to TRBD1 (5 bases). There are 16 residues in the CDR3. The germline V gene encodes CDR1 SGHAT and CDR2 FQNNGV. Trimming took off 4 bases at V and 5 bases at J, with 21 bases between the two ends. CDR3 nucleotides: TGTGCCAGCAGCTCCCCATCGAACAGGCCTGACCACGAGCAGTACTTC. It is translated as CASSSPSNRPDHEQYF. Full variable domain (outside the CDR3, taken from reference TRBV11-2 and TRBJ2-7): EAGVAQSPRYKIIEKRQSVAFWCNPISGHATLYWYQQILGQGPKLLIQFQNNGVVDDSQLPKDRFSAERLKGVDSTLKIQPAKLEDSAVYLCASSSPSNRPDHEQYFGPGTRLTVT.

V is TRBV5-1 and J is TRBJ2-7, with D hard to call. Trimming pared 0 bases from V and 3 bases from J, leaving 13 bases between. Per the germline V gene, CDR1 is SGHRS and CDR2 is YFSETQ. The CDR3 has 15 amino acids. CDR3 in amino acids: CASSLVSGPRYEQYF. CDR3 sequence (DNA): TGCGCCAGCAGCTTGGTGTCAGGCCCCCGCTACGAGCAGTACTTC.

V and J are TRBV28 and TRBJ1-5, with 8 bases identical to TRBD1. The junction had 16 bases not matched to a gene; V was cut back by 1 base and J by 2 bases. The CDR3 length is 20 residues. CDR1 and CDR2 (germline): MDHEN, SYDVKM. This chain's CDR3 is CASSLFRTGFYGSGNQPQHF. The CDR3, as DNA: TGTGCCAGCAGTTTATTTCGGACAGGGTTCTATGGGTCGGGCAATCAGCCCCAGCATTTT.

The CDR3 loop is CASSPIQGVDGTEAFF. In DNA, the CDR3 is TGTGCCAGCAGCCCTATACAGGGGGTCGATGGCACTGAAGCTTTCTTT. V and J are TRBV5-4 and TRBJ1-1; 8 bases align to TRBD1. The V and J ends lost 4 bases and 4 bases, in that order; junction bases with no gene match: 12. The CDR3 is made up of 16 amino acids. The germline V gene has CDR1 SGHNT and CDR2 YYREEE (reference sequence).

J is TRBJ2-1 and V is TRBV7-9, with TRBD2 matching 8 bases. The CDR3 totals 15 residues. Germline V gene lookup returns CDR1 SEHNR and CDR2 FQNEAQ (reference sequence). V shed 5 bases and J 0 bases; nucleotides not matched to a gene: 3. The CDR3 nucleotides read TGTGCCAGCAGCCAAAGCGGGAGCTCCTACAATGAGCAGTTCTTC. This gives the protein CASSQSGSSYNEQFF.

The chain combines TRBV2 with TRBJ1-5; 10 bases map to TRBD1. The CDR3 sequence is 15 residues long. V gave up 8 bases and J gave up 2 bases; unmatched junction bases: 6. CDR1 is SNHLY and CDR2 is FYNNEI in the germline V gene. The CDR3 protein is CASRQGAVRNQPQHF. DNA for the CDR3: TGTGCCAGCCGACAGGGGGCCGTCCGCAATCAGCCCCAGCATTTT.

The rearrangement uses TRBV7-9 and TRBJ2-2; weak D call: TRBD1 (6 bases). Trimming stripped 0 bases from V and 2 bases from J, with 10 bases between. The CDR3 runs to 16 residues. CDR1 and CDR2 from the germline V gene are SEHNR and FQNEAQ (reference sequence). DNA of the CDR3: TGTGCCAGCAGCTTAGCGGTACAGGGAAACACCGGGGAGCTGTTTTTT. Translation gives CASSLAVQGNTGELFF. The whole variable domain, filled in from reference TRBV7-9 and TRBJ2-2, reads DTGVSQNPRHKITKRGQNVTFRCDPISEHNRLYWYRQTLGQGPEFLTYFQNEAQLEKSRLLSDRFSAERPKGSFSTLEIQRTEQGDSAMYLCASSLAVQGNTGELFFGEGSRLTVL.